This T cell receptor (beta chain) appears in the sequencing data of a study of CD8 T cells in ankylosing spondylitis. General study findings and limits: A motif in TCR beta, a set of roughly 8 highly homologous variants, appeared characteristic of ankylosing spondylitis blood.

This clonotype was detected ten times or more. The antigen remains unidentified. Unmatched junction bases numbered 5, after V lost 4 bases and J lost 0 bases. The CDR3 contains 15 residues. Germline V gene lookup returns CDR1 SGHDN and CDR2 FVKESK. MiXCR, applied by TCRdb to the 5' RACE reads, yields one record per CDR3 protein. The repertoire consists of around 140,000 distinct CDR3 sequences, with roughly a sixth occurring once and the leading ten covering around a third. Sequences were obtained from blood, either unsorted or a sorted T cell fraction (not recorded which). The TCR sequence derives from a male donor with ankylosing spondylitis. The chain links TRBV14 to TRBJ2-7; 8 nucleotides agree with TRBD2. CDR3 coding DNA: TGTGCCAGCAGCCTCGGCGGGGGGAGCTCCTACGAGCAGTACTTC. It is translated as CASSLGGGSSYEQYF.